This T cell receptor beta chain derives from a study of cytomegalovirus exposure and HLA in healthy donors. Overall study results and limits: On later analysis, the bulk of CMV-associated TCR beta chains appeared to be HLA-restricted. One later analysis reportedly identified an Asian-associated ancestry cluster that showed fewer N-insertions than the roughly 600-donor mean. Follow-up analysis later connected one missense variant in DCLRE1C with trimming of TCR beta V- and J-genes.

The germline V gene encodes CDR1 SGHRS and CDR2 YFSETQ. The V and J ends lost 4 bases and 5 bases respectively, with 19 bases between them. CDR3 length: 16 residues. Participants comprised healthy donors of bone marrow. The PCR ran on 60 Vbeta and 13 Jbeta primers. The data were produced by immunoSEQ multiplex PCR, yet TCRdb's version contains in-frame clones alone and is incomplete. Among about 180,000 clones listed, around 82% were seen once. Regarding this clone: Its antigen is unknown.

The chain carries TRBV5-1 and TRBJ2-1, with D perhaps TRBD1 (5 bases). Sequenced sample: PBMCs. This clonotype originated in a boy aged 2 to 10 in good health and CMV-seronegative. The CDR3, as DNA: TGCGCCAGCAGCCCACAGGCCGTCCCGACCAACAATGAGCAGTTCTTC. Its translation: CASSPQAVPTNNEQFF.